This TCR beta chain was found in a study of blood T cells in healthy people across ages. As for the study in general: T cells yielded about one barcoded beta molecule per two cells through template switching.

A J-beta primer mix and a sample-barcoded 5' primer were used in a second PCR of about 7 to 12 cycles. TCRdb itself ran the 5' RACE reads through MiXCR, one entry per CDR3 protein. Among about 1.1 million distinct CDR3 sequences, 35% to 40% were seen once, and the ten largest hold 13%. Overall study results and limits: Strong correlation existed between TCR beta diversity and naive T cell percentage. Among T cells, TCR beta diversity per million cells dropped roughly linearly as age rose.

The CDR3 contains 15 residues. The germline V gene has CDR1 SGHRS and CDR2 YFSETQ. Trimming took 3 bases from V and 3 from J, leaving 13 bases between them. This clonotype occurred once. Its antigen remains unidentified. Sequencing was carried out using blood. The rearrangement joins TRBV5-1 to TRBJ1-5, with D tentatively TRBD1 (6 bases). The TCR comes from a young man in good health. CDR3 in amino acids: CASSWEGGDNQPQHF. The CDR3 region has the DNA TGCGCCAGCAGCTGGGAAGGGGGGGACAATCAGCCCCAGCATTTT.